The clone carrying this T cell receptor (beta chain) was counted at least ten times. Its matching antigen is unknown. The sample is drawn from a study of T cells in Graves' hyperthyroidism and ophthalmopathy. RNA transcripts provided the source from which TCR beta CDR3 regions were amplified. TCR CDR3 underwent first-round RT-PCR with the HTBI primer set. TCRdb fed the multiplex PCR reads into MiXCR, producing one record per CDR3 protein. The table records under 750,000 distinct CDR3 sequences, roughly a sixth of them present only once. For the diagnoses, clinical symptoms, serum thyroxine and TRAb, thyroid ultrasound and orbital computed tomography were used. PBMCs were obtained from 9.5 to 10 ml fresh peripheral blood. The CDR3 spans 14 residues. CDR1 is SGHRS and CDR2 is YFSETQ in the germline V gene. Trimming removed 0 bases at V and 2 bases at J, with 8 bases between. Study-wide results and caveats: In blood, most of the thyroid clonotypes expanded above 0.001 were also present.

This sequence joins TRBV5-1 and TRBJ1-2; no clear D. The TCR sequence derives from a woman in her forties or fifties with Graves' hyperthyroidism that later progressed to Graves' ophthalmopathy. Sequencing was carried out using blood. CDR3 sequence reads: CASSLDPGNYGYTF. The CDR3 coding sequence is TGCGCCAGCAGCTTGGATCCGGGAAACTATGGCTACACCTTC. Looking up the rest from reference TRBV5-1 and TRBJ1-2 gives the full variable domain: KAGVTQTPRYLIKTRGQQVTLSCSPISGHRSVSWYQQTPGQGLQFLFEYFSETQRNKGNFPGRFSGRQFSNSRSEMNVSTLELGDSALYLCASSLDPGNYGYTFGSGTRLTVV.